A single sample is the source of the 6 T cell receptor beta chains below, sequenced in a study of cytotoxic CD8 clonotypes in ibrutinib-treated CLL. Sequenced by immunoSEQ multiplex PCR; TCRdb stores in-frame clones only, minus some. The data show about 6,000 clones, around 74% seen once. The source material was PBMCs, sampled before ibrutinib treatment. The receptors come from a human donor with chronic lymphocytic leukemia.

The V and J genes are TRBV5-1 and TRBJ1-2, with a tentative D call TRBD1 (5 bases). The CDR3 consists of 13 residues. Germline V lookup: CDR1 SGHRS, CDR2 YFSETQ. V was shortened by 5 bases and J by 2 bases, with 10 bases between the two germline ends. The CDR3 DNA reads TGCGCCAGCAGTGGACAAGGCAACTATGGCTACACCTTC. Translating it yields CASSGQGNYGYTF. Combining the CDR3 with reference TRBV5-1 and TRBJ1-2 gives the whole variable domain KAGVTQTPRYLIKTRGQQVTLSCSPISGHRSVSWYQQTPGQGLQFLFEYFSETQRNKGNFPGRFSGRQFSNSRSEMNVSTLELGDSALYLCASSGQGNYGYTFGSGTRLTVV.

The rearrangement joins TRBV6-6 to TRBJ1-1; no firm D call. Germline CDR1 reads MNHNY; CDR2 reads SVGAGI (reference sequence). There are 13 residues in the CDR3. V lost 10 bases, J lost 6 bases, and 18 bases lay in between. The CDR3 sequence is CATTDGLSAEAFF. CDR3 sequence (DNA): TGTGCCACCACGGACGGGCTGAGTGCTGAAGCTTTCTTT.

The chain is built from TRBV7-2 and TRBJ1-3; D gene uncertain. Germline CDR1 SGHTA, CDR2 FQGNSA. The CDR3 length is 13 residues. V was cut by 0 bases and J by 7 bases, with 7 bases left in between. CDR3 residues: CASSLAPRNTIYF. CDR3 coding DNA: TGTGCCAGCAGCTTAGCCCCTAGGAACACCATATATTTT.

V usage is TRBV15 and J usage is TRBJ2-1; no firm D call. Germline CDR1 and CDR2: LNHNV and YYDKDF (reference sequence). The V end lost 3 bases, the J end lost 10 bases, and 13 bases lay between the germline ends. This CDR3 spans 13 amino acids. The CDR3 nucleotides are TGTGCCACCAGCAGGGCACCGCCACGGGAGCAGTTCTTC. This translates into CATSRAPPREQFF.

CDR3 amino acids: CASSSGTVTYGYTF. DNA of the CDR3: TGTGCCAGCAGCTCCGGGACAGTGACCTATGGCTACACCTTC. The chain has TRBV7-9 and TRBJ1-2, with TRBD1 matching 7 bases. V dropped 4 bases and J dropped 4; count of bases not matched to a gene: 6. Germline loops: CDR1 SEHNR, CDR2 FQNEAQ (reference sequence). The CDR3 extends over 14 amino acids.

The rearrangement uses TRBV11-2 and TRBJ1-4, with 11 bases aligning to TRBD1. Germline assignment: CDR1 SGHAT and CDR2 FQNNGV. The junction had 5 bases not matched to a gene; V was cut back by 3 bases and J by 8 bases. The CDR3 contains 15 residues. The CDR3 spells CASSFGDRGGEKLFF. The CDR3 region has the DNA TGTGCCAGCAGCTTTGGGGACAGGGGGGGCGAAAAACTGTTTTTT.